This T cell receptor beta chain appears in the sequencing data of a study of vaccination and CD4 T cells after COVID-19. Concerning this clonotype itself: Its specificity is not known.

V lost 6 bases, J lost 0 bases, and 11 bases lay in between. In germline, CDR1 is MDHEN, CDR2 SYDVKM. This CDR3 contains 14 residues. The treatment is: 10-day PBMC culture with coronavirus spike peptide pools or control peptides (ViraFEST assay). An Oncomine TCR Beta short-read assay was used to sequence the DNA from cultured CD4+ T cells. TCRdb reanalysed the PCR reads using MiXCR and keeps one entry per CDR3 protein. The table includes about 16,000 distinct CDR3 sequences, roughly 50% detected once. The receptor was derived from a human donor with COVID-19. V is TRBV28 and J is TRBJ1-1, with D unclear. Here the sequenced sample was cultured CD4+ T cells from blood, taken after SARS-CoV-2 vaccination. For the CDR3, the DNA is TGTGCCAGCAGGACGAATTGGATGAACACTGAAGCTTTCTTT. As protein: CASRTNWMNTEAFF.